Reported below is one T cell receptor beta chain. Residents of about two dozen US areas, aged roughly 18 to 89 years, made up the participants. Cohort placement rested on clinical history that participants reported themselves. Using immunoSEQ multiplex PCR, the repertoire was profiled, and TCRdb retains in-frame clones only, with some absent. There are around 220,000 clones in the sample; about 85% occur only once, and about 6% lies in the top ten. This specimen comes from a study of blood T cell repertoires in COVID-19. Germline V gene sequence: CDR1 SGHAT, CDR2 FQNNGV. V gave up 0 bases and J gave up 4 bases, with 15 bases separating them. The CDR3 extends over 16 amino acids.

This sequence was found in a woman aged 25-40 years with acute COVID-19. Sequencing was carried out using PBMCs or T cells enriched from blood (not recorded which). The chain is built from TRBV11-2 and TRBJ1-1, with D possibly matching TRBD1 (6 bases). CDR3 region: CASSLEARTARTEAFF. Written as DNA, the CDR3 is TGTGCCAGCAGCTTAGAAGCACGGACAGCGCGCACTGAAGCTTTCTTT.